This is a list of T cell receptor beta chains from one sample in a study of cytomegalovirus exposure and HLA in healthy donors. Sequencing used immunoSEQ multiplex PCR; TCRdb keeps in-frame clones, though not all of them. This repertoire shows more than 95,000 clones, 75% to 90% found once; its top ten account for roughly 20%. Sample: PBMCs. These receptors came from a man younger than 30 in good health and CMV-seropositive. The CDR3 runs from the conserved cysteine through the conserved F or W.

v_call	j_call	cdr3_aa
TRBV5-6	TRBJ1-2	CASSAGTGDDYGYTF
TRBV6-5	TRBJ1-1	CASRAGTEAFF
TRBV13	TRBJ1-2	CASKLSRGGDGGYTF
TRBV6-4	TRBJ2-1	CASSVGPSIRNEQFF
TRBV6-4	TRBJ2-2	CASSELAGMNTGELFF
TRBV7-8	TRBJ1-2	CASSVQGVLYGYTF
TRBV7-9	TRBJ1-5	CASRQSNQPQHF
TRBV15	TRBJ2-7	CATSRVEGAGEQYF
TRBV6-5	TRBJ1-3	CASSYSAGAGNTIYF
TRBV7-2	TRBJ2-3	CASSLEPGSTDTQYF
TRBV30	TRBJ1-2	CAWARQGANYGYTF
TRBV18	TRBJ1-1	CASSPGQGERAFF
TRBV18	TRBJ1-2	CASSPTGLEGYTF
TRBV5-1	TRBJ2-2	CASSLVLQGYGGELFF
TRBV7-9	TRBJ1-4	CASSLGTGVEKLFF
TRBV10-3	TRBJ2-2	CAISRTSLNTGELFF
TRBV7-9	TRBJ2-3	CASSLALTGGSTDTQYF
TRBV30	TRBJ2-7	CAWSLKGAYEQYF
TRBV19	TRBJ1-2	CASSIKGANYGYTF
TRBV5-1	TRBJ1-3	CASSFGTGRGNTIYF
TRBV5-8	TRBJ2-3	CASSQERGGLSDTQYF
TRBV18	TRBJ1-4	CASSPTGERAEKLFF
TRBV2	TRBJ1-4	CASRRGSNEKLFF
TRBV4-2	TRBJ2-2	CASTPGLDTGELFF
TRBV7-2	TRBJ2-7	CASSLSEGQRYEQYF
TRBV19	TRBJ1-1	CASSGRGDTEAFF
TRBV19	TRBJ1-2	CASSIGVAGSGYTF
TRBV14	TRBJ2-2	CASSLGQVGGELFF
TRBV14	TRBJ2-3	CASSQLLRDRDTDTQYF
TRBV19	TRBJ1-5	CASSTQGAPWDSNQPQHF
TRBV9	TRBJ2-5	CASSATSGGWETQYF
TRBV28	TRBJ1-6	CASSRGGATSPLHF
TRBV18	TRBJ1-2	CASSPETGADGYTF
TRBV19	TRBJ2-7	CASSIASGTGFYEQYF
TRBV5-1	TRBJ1-1	CASRLDTGNAAFF
TRBV23-1	TRBJ2-7	CASSENSRDSGSYEQYF
TRBV19	TRBJ1-6	CASSIVGANNSPLHF
TRBV4-1	TRBJ2-5	CASSHPGGQETQYF
TRBV7-9	TRBJ2-5	CASSMGQSMRGQETQYF
TRBV28	TRBJ1-2	CASSLGTDYGYTF
TRBV30	TRBJ1-2	CAWYRRVDYGYTF
TRBV11-3	TRBJ2-3	CASSRGTSGASSTDTQYF